The present T cell receptor beta chain was sequenced within a study of blood T cell repertoires in COVID-19. Background on the study: From the United States, Italy and Spain came samples of acute and convalescent COVID-19. PBMCs, B-cell-depleted T cells, or T cells were the source of the cDNA or gDNA that made up the material.

Source study methods: Nucleated cell counts were estimated from reference gene primer amplification. Generated by immunoSEQ multiplex PCR, the TCRdb table keeps only in-frame clones and is missing some. V and J calls and clone size follow that table, whereas D and trimming were derived from the DNA. The data hold a few hundred thousand clones, with 85% observed a single time. Looked up from germline, CDR1 is LGHDT and CDR2 is YNNKEL (reference sequence). This CDR3 spans 13 amino acids. Trimming cost V 4 bases and J 10 bases, with 16 bases left between them. The rearrangement joins TRBV3-1 (or the pseudogene TRBV3-2) to TRBJ1-1; D gene unclear. The sample consisted of peripheral blood. The TCR was taken from a woman aged 18-30 years with acute or convalescent COVID-19. CDR3: CASSPLLLSGAFF. The CDR3 DNA sequence: TGTGCCAGCAGCCCACTTCTACTGAGCGGAGCTTTCTTT.